Below, one TCR beta chain is given with its context. This clonotype was counted at least ten times. The antigen it binds to is not known. Base qualities are not at hand, and no much larger clone is one base apart. These data belong to a study of T cell repertoires in cytomegalovirus infection (dated by TCRdb to about 2019). Background for the entire study: Because public TCR beta signatures pointed to carriage of CMV infection together with the matching HLA type, the HLA type of each donor mattered for the analysis. Here is what the overall study found, with its caveats: The ex vivo response was dominated by HLA-C-restricted CMV-specific TCR beta clonotypes, which also provided the single most frequent clonotype in two of eight donors. Cumulative frequency of public TCR beta family members discriminated carriers of CMV infection plus the relevant HLA type in this cohort and an independent 352-donor cohort.

Sequencing used an Illumina HiSeq 1500. The raw public data were reprocessed by TCRdb itself: fastp quality trimming at Q25, MiXCR clonotype calling, in-frame beta chains only. Each record represents a unique CDR3 protein, reported with the most common genes and DNA among its rows. This sample lists approximately 500,000 distinct CDR3 sequences; 16% were detected once. The top ten clonotypes cover 20% to 30% of the sample. The specimen was CD8+ T cells from PBMCs. The sequence was collected from a human donor in good health (CMV status not recorded). Some clones in this sample may be carry-over from other donors' samples.

The CDR3 amino acid sequence is: CASSLRDRSTGELFF. Here is the DNA: TGTGCCAGCAGCTTAAGGGACAGGAGCACCGGGGAGCTGTTTTTT. The chain was built from TRBV7-3 and TRBJ2-2, with 8 junctional bases fitting TRBD1. The germline V gene sets CDR1 to SGHTA and CDR2 to FQGTGA. The CDR3, from cysteine to phenylalanine, totals 15 residues. Left in the record is the CDR3 DNA by itself, 45 bases read in frame from the first base. Here V drops 1 base and J drops 4 bases, and the junction holds 2 bases not matched to any gene. Supplemented by the reference TRBV7-3 and TRBJ2-2 proteins around the CDR3, the complete variable domain is GAGVSQTPSNKVTEKGKYVELRCDPISGHTALYWYRQSLGQGPEFLIYFQGTGAADDSGLPNDRFFAVRPEGSVSTLKIQRTERGDSAVYLCASSLRDRSTGELFFGEGSRLTVL.